The 18 T cell receptor beta chains below were found in one sample sequenced in a study of pediatric ulcerative colitis. Method: immunoSEQ multiplex PCR; TCRdb's copy keeps in-frame clones and lacks some. The repertoire holds tens of thousands of clones, with about 87% as singletons. Sequenced: blood. The receptors originated from a boy aged 10-17 years who was a control in a study of pediatric ulcerative colitis.

The chain couples TRBV29-1 to TRBJ1-4, with 9 bases lining up with TRBD1. V shed 5 bases, J shed 5 bases, and the junction held 6 bases outside the gene matches. CDR1 SQVTM and CDR2 ANQGSEA come from the germline V gene. The CDR3 spans 14 residues. The CDR3 nucleotides are TGCAGCGTTATTCCAGACAGGGGGAATGAAAAACTGTTTTTT. It codes for CSVIPDRGNEKLFF. Full variable domain (rest looked up from reference TRBV29-1 and TRBJ1-4): SAVISQKPSRDICQRGTSLTIQCQVDSQVTMMFWYRQQPGQSLTLIATANQGSEATYESGFVIDKFPISRPNLTFSTLTVSNMSPEDSSIYLCSVIPDRGNEKLFFGSGTQLSVL.

V usage is TRBV15 and J usage is TRBJ1-5, with 8 bases that match TRBD1. The trim removed 1 base at V and 5 bases at J, leaving 4 bases unmatched. CDR1 and CDR2 (germline): LNHNV, YYDKDF (reference sequence). CDR3 length: 15 amino acids. CDR3 amino acids: CATSRGQGRYQPQHF. The DNA of the CDR3 is TGTGCCACCAGCAGAGGACAGGGGCGTTATCAGCCCCAGCATTTT.

The V gene is TRBV5-1, the J gene TRBJ1-1; 7 nucleotides align to TRBD1. Germline trimming cut 5 bases from V and 0 bases from J; bases unmatched to any gene: 4. Germline assignment: CDR1 SGHRS and CDR2 YFSETQ. This CDR3 is 14 amino acids long. As DNA, the CDR3 is TGCGCCAGCAGTTTTGACAGGGTGAACACTGAAGCTTTCTTT. Its protein product is CASSFDRVNTEAFF.

This chain joins TRBV19 and TRBJ2-4; perhaps TRBD1 as D (5 bases). This CDR3 has 14 amino acids. Germline V gives CDR1 LNHDA, CDR2 SQIVND (reference sequence). The V end was cut by 5 bases, the J end by 4 bases, with 12 bases between. The DNA of the CDR3 is TGTGCCAGTAGTTTTCAGGGTGGTAAAAACATTCAGTACTTC. This codes for CASSFQGGKNIQYF.

The gene calls are TRBV5-1 and TRBJ1-1; 10 nucleotides agree with TRBD1. V lost 4 bases and J lost 5; bases outside the gene matches: 5. This CDR3 has 14 residues. Germline V gene sequence: CDR1 SGHRS, CDR2 YFSETQ. CDR3 amino acids: CASSTTGGGTEAFF. For the CDR3, the DNA is TGCGCCAGCAGCACGACAGGGGGCGGGACTGAAGCTTTCTTT.

The chain combines TRBV9 with TRBJ2-7; 9 nucleotides agree with TRBD2. Trimming at V came to 4 bases and at J to 0 bases, leaving 5 bases not matched to a gene. Germline CDR1 reads SGDLS; CDR2 reads YYNGEE. The CDR3 loop spans 15 amino acids. The CDR3 protein is CASSPQAGGSYEQYF. CDR3 coding DNA: TGTGCCAGCAGCCCACAAGCGGGGGGCTCCTACGAGCAGTACTTC. Using reference TRBV9 and TRBJ2-7 for the parts outside the CDR3, the full variable domain is DSGVTQTPKHLITATGQRVTLRCSPRSGDLSVYWYQQSLDQGLQFLIQYYNGEERAKGNILERFSAQQFPDLHSELNLSSLELGDSALYFCASSPQAGGSYEQYFGPGTRLTVT.

In its sample, this clone was seen once. The gene calls are TRBV5-1 and TRBJ1-2; D unresolved. CDR3 length: 13 amino acids. V was shortened by 6 bases and J by 3 bases, with 12 bases between the two germline ends. Germline values: CDR1 SGHRS, CDR2 YFSETQ. The CDR3 DNA is TGCGCCAGCACCCAGGAGGGTGACTATGGCTACACCTTC. Amino acid sequence: CASTQEGDYGYTF.

This rearrangement joins TRBV7-2 to TRBJ2-3; possibly TRBD1 or TRBD2 for D (6 bases each). Germline-derived CDR1 and CDR2 are SGHTA and FQGNSA. V was shortened by 8 bases and J by 6 bases, with 12 bases between the two germline ends. The CDR3 length is 12 residues. CDR3 bases: TGTGCCAGCGGTAAAGGGGGGGATACGCAGTATTTT. Translation: CASGKGGDTQYF.

The CDR3 DNA reads TGCAGCGTTGAAGAGGCCTACGAGCAGTACTTC. Its translation: CSVEEAYEQYF. The V call is TRBV29-1, the J call TRBJ2-7; D is unresolved. CDR1 is SQVTM and CDR2 is ANQGSEA in the germline V gene. V lost 0 bases and J lost 2, with 2 bases in between. This CDR3 has 11 residues.

The rearrangement uses TRBV6-6 and TRBJ2-6; D not certain. CDR3 length equals 15 residues. The germline gives CDR1 MNHNY, CDR2 SVGAGI (reference sequence). Between the trimmed V and J ends, which lost 6 bases and 2 bases, there was a span of 11 bases. The CDR3 bases are TGTGCCAGCAGCCTTACTGAAGCTGGGGCCAACGTCCTGACTTTC. Its translation: CASSLTEAGANVLTF.

CDR3 bases: TGCGCCAGCAGCCCCCGAGGAACGGGAGAGGCCAAAAACATTCAGTACTTC. It translates to CASSPRGTGEAKNIQYF. The chain uses TRBV4-1 and TRBJ2-4; D is possibly TRBD2 (6 bases). Germline CDR1 is MGHRA and CDR2 is YSYEKL. CDR3 size: 17 residues. The V end was cut by 4 bases, the J end by 1 base, with 17 bases between.

V is TRBV7-2 and J is TRBJ2-7, with D unresolved. Per germline, CDR1 SGHTA and CDR2 FQGNSA. The germline V and J ends were trimmed by 5 bases and 0 bases, with 8 bases remaining between them. The CDR3 consists of 13 residues. The CDR3: CASSPPSSYEQYF. The DNA of the CDR3 is TGTGCCAGCAGCCCCCCCTCCTCCTACGAGCAGTACTTC.

V usage is TRBV29-1 and J usage is TRBJ1-5, with D perhaps TRBD1 (5 bases). CDR3 size: 14 residues. Trimming pared 3 bases from V and 0 bases from J, leaving 9 bases between. Looked up from germline, CDR1 is SQVTM and CDR2 is ANQGSEA. The CDR3 region has the DNA TGCAGCGTTGAGGCGGGGGATAGCAATCAGCCCCAGCATTTT. Its protein product is CSVEAGDSNQPQHF.

The chain joins TRBV27 to TRBJ1-4, with D uncertain. This CDR3 comprises 14 residues. Trimming left V 5 bases short and J 4 bases short, with 11 bases between. CDR1 and CDR2 from the germline V gene are MNHEY and SMNVEV (reference sequence). CDR3: CASSTLVGNEKLFF. DNA for the CDR3: TGTGCCAGCAGTACATTGGTTGGTAATGAAAAACTGTTTTTT.

V is TRBV13 and J is TRBJ2-1; D uncertain. This CDR3 is built from 11 residues. V lost 6 bases, J lost 5 bases, and 5 bases lay in between. The germline gives CDR1 PRHDT, CDR2 FYEKMQ (reference sequence). CDR3 DNA: TGTGCCAGCAGGTGGAACAATGAGCAGTTCTTC. Protein sequence: CASRWNNEQFF.

The CDR3 DNA is TGCAGCGTGCAACTCACAGGGGATGGCTACACCTTC. Amino acids: CSVQLTGDGYTF. The chain couples TRBV29-1 to TRBJ1-2; TRBD1 matches at 7 bases. The junction had 7 bases not matched to a gene; V was cut back by 6 bases and J by 6 bases. The CDR3 covers 12 residues. The V gene's germline CDR1 is SQVTM and CDR2 ANQGSEA.

V is TRBV7-8 and J is TRBJ2-3, with TRBD1 as a possible D gene (5 bases). The V and J ends lost 7 bases and 5 bases respectively, with 22 bases between them. This CDR3 is 16 amino acids long. From germline, CDR1 is SGHVS and CDR2 FQNEAQ. The CDR3 here is CASILTNRQGGDTQYF. CDR3 in DNA: TGTGCCAGCATCTTGACCAACCGGCAGGGCGGAGATACGCAGTATTTT.

The V gene is TRBV7-2, the J gene TRBJ2-1; 14 bases align to TRBD2. This CDR3 is 18 amino acids long. With V trimmed by 5 bases and J by 1 base, 7 bases remained unmatched. Germline CDR1 SGHTA, CDR2 FQGNSA. CDR3 DNA: TGTGCCAGCAGCAAGGGACTAGCGGGAGTCTTTTCCTACAATGAGCAGTTCTTC. It translates to CASSKGLAGVFSYNEQFF.